This section outlines one TCR beta chain sequence together with its context. This entry is derived from a study of blood T cell repertoires in COVID-19. The length of the CDR3 is 18 residues. CDR1 and CDR2 from the germline V gene are SGHVS and FQNEAQ. After removal of 4 bases from V and 0 bases from J, the junction contained 6 bases not matched to a gene. Profiling relied on immunoSEQ multiplex PCR, and the TCRdb table lists in-frame clones only, not all of them. The data show about 55,000 clones, about nine tenths seen once. This receptor was identified in a man aged 40-49 years with acute or convalescent COVID-19. Sequenced input: peripheral blood. The chain combines TRBV7-8 with TRBJ2-1; 13 bases line up with TRBD2. The CDR3 region has the DNA TGTGCCAGCAGCTCGGGACTAGCGGGGATCATCTCCTACAATGAGCAGTTCTTC. It codes for CASSSGLAGIISYNEQFF.